This T cell receptor beta chain was observed in a study of T cell changes during pregnancy in multiple sclerosis (dated by TCRdb to between 2018 and 2021). Some background on the complete study: The study looked at changes in the T cell repertoire across pregnancy in women with multiple sclerosis.

The CDR3 runs 15 amino acids, cysteine and phenylalanine included. Only the CDR3 portion is preserved as DNA: 45 bases, with reading frame beginning at the first base. V is clipped by 1 base and J by 1 base, and the sequence between their germline boundaries is 9 bases long. Per the germline V gene, LGHNA is the CDR1 and YSLEER is the CDR2. Concerning this clone: The target of this receptor is not known. Per-base qualities were not stored, and no clone one base away is much larger.

The library relied on the immunoSEQ multiplex PCR assay. What TCRdb holds here is the immuneACCESS table cut down to in-frame rearrangements. Part of the clones is not present; checked against another copy, under half of the missing clones reflect an unresolved V gene, and the others are unexplained. The sample profile shows approximately 70,000 clones; approximately 90% of them were found once. The ten largest clones take up roughly 1.2% of the sample. The chain uses TRBV4-3 and TRBJ2-3; too little of a D gene remains to name it. This sequence originates from a female donor with multiple sclerosis, enrolled in a pregnancy study. Sequences were derived from peripheral blood, sampled in the third trimester of pregnancy. DNA sequence: TGCGCCAGCAGCCAAGGAGACTCACGCACAGATACGCAGTATTTT. It specifies CASSQGDSRTDTQYF.